The entry that follows covers one T cell receptor (beta chain) sequence. Its matching antigen is unknown. Trimming shortened V by 0 bases and J by 7 bases, and 16 bases separated the two germline ends. The length of the CDR3 is 16 residues. From germline, CDR1 is SEHNR and CDR2 FQNEAQ (reference sequence). This sample stems from a study of molecular identifiers for immune sequencing clone quantification. Whole-study context: The replicate experiment used RNA from around 20,000 or 99,000 naive CD8 cells. This RNA was split into five aliquots, and four of them were sequenced. Whole-study findings and limits: Clones of above 20 RNA copies carried over 99% of effector molecules; in naive cells they carried under 1%.

Both previously described methods and listed TCR primers were employed to make bulk TCR libraries. Each CDR3 protein gets one entry after TCRdb re-called the PCR reads with MiXCR. In the table there are about 300,000 distinct CDR3 sequences, 20% to 25% of which are singletons. CD8+CD4-CCR7+CD45RA+ sorting gave the naive CD8 T cells. Sequencing was done on a sample of naive CD8+ T cells from blood, with Jurkat cell RNA spiked in. As to subset: FACS-sorted CD8+CD4-CCR7+CD45RA+ naive T cells. The sequence was collected from a human donor in good health. Some libraries in this study had Jurkat cell RNA spiked in. This chain uses TRBV7-9 with TRBJ1-5; weak D call: TRBD1 (5 bases). The CDR3 sequence: CASSLAGGLSGQPQHF. The CDR3 nucleotides are TGTGCCAGCAGCTTAGCGGGGGGACTTAGCGGGCAGCCCCAGCATTTT.